The source of this T cell receptor beta chain is a study of PD-1 blockade in mismatch repair-deficient tumors (dated by TCRdb to 2016 to 2017). Some background on the complete study: Between September 2013 and late 2016, the trial enrolled 86 consecutive patients with 11 to 13 types of mismatch repair-deficient cancer, all of whom had received prior treatment and were progressing. Tumor-associated T cell clones were tracked in the peripheral blood of patients responding to PD-1 blockade by deep sequencing of TCR CDR3 regions. The full study reports these points: Rapid expansion after pembrolizumab followed by contraction, generally before radiologic responses, was shown by tumor-resident clones, which were often undetectable in blood before treatment.

The library was built by means of the immunoSEQ multiplex PCR assay. TCRdb carries this immuneACCESS record with in-frame sequences only. Its versions omit some clonotypes, under half of them owing to an unresolved V gene in the studies checked, with the rest unexplained. The table for this sample lists more than 30,000 clones; 85% of them were counted only once. Jointly, the top ten make up approximately 3.6% of the sample. Note on this clone: Its specific antigen is unknown. Base qualities are not at hand, and no much larger clone is one base apart.

CDR1 and CDR2 (MNHNS, SASEGT) derive from the germline V gene. The cysteine opens and the phenylalanine closes a CDR3 of 13 amino acids. Only the CDR3 DNA is retained, 39 bases long and in frame from the first base. V loses 5 bases, J loses 2 bases, and the germline ends lie 9 bases apart. Mismatch repair deficiency was established in every enrolled patient by polymerase chain reaction or immunohistochemistry. TCR sequencing was performed for three patients who responded to pembrolizumab therapy. Pembrolizumab PD-1 blockade was prospectively tested in advanced mismatch repair-deficient cancers, regardless of tissue of origin, in the phase II trial. Peripheral blood T cell samples were serially collected before and at multiple times after PD-1 blockade was started. The timing of each blood sample was reported as weeks after the first dose of pembrolizumab.

The sequence derives from an adult with mismatch repair-deficient cancer. This sequence uses TRBV6-1 and TRBJ1-2, with no D gene named confidently. Sequencing used peripheral blood, obtained 76 weeks after starting pembrolizumab. For the CDR3, the sequence is CASSSPTNYGYTF. The bases read TGTGCCAGCAGTAGTCCTACAAACTATGGCTACACCTTC.